This entry describes one TCR beta chain. Under the authors' procedure: Counts of nucleated cells, estimated from reference gene primer amplification, were obtained. Profiling relied on immunoSEQ multiplex PCR, and the TCRdb table lists in-frame clones only, not all of them. The V and J calls and clone size are taken from that table; D and trimming were inferred from the DNA. The data contain about 480,000 clones, about 88% of them singletons. The source of the sample is a study of blood T cell repertoires in COVID-19. Study-level background: The study drew acute and convalescent COVID-19 samples from the United States, Italy and Spain. From T cells, B-cell-depleted T cells, or PBMCs came the material, which was cDNA or gDNA.

The Seattle patients joined while their infection was active and were tracked longitudinally afterward. Germline CDR1 SGHVS, CDR2 FNYEAQ. Unmatched junction bases numbered 7, after V lost 4 bases and J lost 5 bases. This CDR3 comprises 15 residues. The V call is TRBV7-6, the J call TRBJ2-5; 10 nucleotides align to TRBD1. This receptor was obtained from a man aged 18 to 29 with COVID-19, enrolled during active disease. The specimen was peripheral blood. Here the CDR3 reads CASSSPGQGHETQYF. The DNA of the CDR3 is TGTGCCAGCAGCTCTCCGGGACAGGGGCACGAGACCCAGTACTTC.